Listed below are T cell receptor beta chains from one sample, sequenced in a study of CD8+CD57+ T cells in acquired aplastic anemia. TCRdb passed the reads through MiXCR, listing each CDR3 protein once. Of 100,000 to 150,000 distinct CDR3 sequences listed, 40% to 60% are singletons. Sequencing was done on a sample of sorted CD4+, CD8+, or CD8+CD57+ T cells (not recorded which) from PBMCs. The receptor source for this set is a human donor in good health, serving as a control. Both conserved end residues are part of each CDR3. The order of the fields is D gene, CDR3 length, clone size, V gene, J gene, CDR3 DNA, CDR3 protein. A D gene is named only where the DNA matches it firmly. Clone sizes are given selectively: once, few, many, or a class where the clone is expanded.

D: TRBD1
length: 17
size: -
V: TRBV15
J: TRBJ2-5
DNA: TGTGCCACCAGCAGAGCCGACAGGGGACCCAACCAAGAGACCCAGTACTTC
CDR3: CATSRADRGPNQETQYF

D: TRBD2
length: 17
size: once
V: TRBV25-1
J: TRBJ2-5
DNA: TGTGCCAGCAGTTTCTCGGGACTAGCGGGGGCCAGAGAGACCCAGTACTTC
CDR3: CASSFSGLAGARETQYF

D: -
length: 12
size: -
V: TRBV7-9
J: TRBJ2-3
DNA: TGTGCCAGCAGCCGGGTCACAGATACGCAGTATTTT
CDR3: CASSRVTDTQYF

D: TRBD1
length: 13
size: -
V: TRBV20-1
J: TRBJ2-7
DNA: TGCAGTGCTAGAGCCGGGACAGGGGGCGAGCAGTACTTC
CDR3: CSARAGTGGEQYF

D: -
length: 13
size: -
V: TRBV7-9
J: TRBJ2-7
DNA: TGTGCCAGCAGCTTAGGGACCCTTTACGAGCAGTACTTC
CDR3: CASSLGTLYEQYF

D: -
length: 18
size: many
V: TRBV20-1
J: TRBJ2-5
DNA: TGCAGTGCTAGTTCACCGGCGCGGGGCTCCCGGTACCAAGAGACCCAGTACTTC
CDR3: CSASSPARGSRYQETQYF

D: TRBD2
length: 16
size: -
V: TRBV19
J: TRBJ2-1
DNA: TGTGCCAGTAGTATATCGGGGACTAGCGTGTACAATGAGCAGTTCTTC
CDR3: CASSISGTSVYNEQFF

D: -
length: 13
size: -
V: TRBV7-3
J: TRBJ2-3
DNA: TGTGCCGGGCAAAAGCCCAGGGGAGATACGCAGTATTTT
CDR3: CAGQKPRGDTQYF

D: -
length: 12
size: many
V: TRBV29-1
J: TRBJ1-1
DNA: TGCAGCGTTTTAGGCCGGAACACTGAAGCTTTCTTT
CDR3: CSVLGRNTEAFF

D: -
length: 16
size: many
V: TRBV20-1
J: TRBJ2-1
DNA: TGCAGTGCTAGAAGGGCCGGCCTGATCTCCTACAATGAGCAGTTCTTC
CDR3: CSARRAGLISYNEQFF

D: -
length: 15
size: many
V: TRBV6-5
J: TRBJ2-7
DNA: TGTGCCAGCAGTTACTCGCGGGCAGGGAACAACGAGCAGTACTTC
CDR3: CASSYSRAGNNEQYF

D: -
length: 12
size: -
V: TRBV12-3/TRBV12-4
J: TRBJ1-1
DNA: TGTGCCACCCGAGGTGGTGCCACTGAAGCTTTCTTT
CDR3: CATRGGATEAFF

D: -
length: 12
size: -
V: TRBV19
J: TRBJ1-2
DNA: TGTGCCAGTACAGGTGGGGCGTATGGCTACACCTTC
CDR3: CASTGGAYGYTF

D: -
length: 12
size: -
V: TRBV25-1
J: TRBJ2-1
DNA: TGTGCCAGCAGTGCCACAGGGATTGAGCAGTTCTTC
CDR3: CASSATGIEQFF

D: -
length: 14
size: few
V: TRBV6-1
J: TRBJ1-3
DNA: TGTGCCAGCAGCGAACCCCGGGCTGGAGACACCATATATTTT
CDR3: CASSEPRAGDTIYF

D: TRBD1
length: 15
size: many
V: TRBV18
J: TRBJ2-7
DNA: TGTGCCAGCTCGTTTACCGGGACAGAAGTGTACGAGCAGTACTTC
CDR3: CASSFTGTEVYEQYF

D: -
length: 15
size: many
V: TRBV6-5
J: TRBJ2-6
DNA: TGTGCCAGCAGTTACTCGTCCCGAAGGGCCAACGTCCTGACTTTC
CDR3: CASSYSSRRANVLTF

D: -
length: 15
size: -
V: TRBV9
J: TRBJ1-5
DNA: TGTGCCAGCAGCGGGTTAGAGGGCACAAATCAGCCCCAGCATTTT
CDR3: CASSGLEGTNQPQHF

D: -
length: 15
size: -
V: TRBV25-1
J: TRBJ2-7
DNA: TGCGCCACCATGGGCGAGGGGGGAATGCCCTACGAGCAGTACTTC
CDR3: CATMGEGGMPYEQYF

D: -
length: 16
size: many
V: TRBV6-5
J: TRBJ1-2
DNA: TGTGCCAGCAGTTACCCGACAGACATGGGGAACTATGGCTACACCTTC
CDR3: CASSYPTDMGNYGYTF

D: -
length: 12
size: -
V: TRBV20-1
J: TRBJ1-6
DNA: TGCAGTGCCCCCGGCACCGATTCACCCCTCCACTTT
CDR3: CSAPGTDSPLHF

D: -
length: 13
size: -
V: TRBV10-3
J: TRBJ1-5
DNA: TGTGCCATCAGTGAGGAGGGTAATCAGCCCCAGCATTTT
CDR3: CAISEEGNQPQHF

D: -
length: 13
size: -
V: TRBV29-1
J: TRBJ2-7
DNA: TGCAGCGTTCTAGGCAGGGCAACCTACGAGCAGTACTTC
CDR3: CSVLGRATYEQYF

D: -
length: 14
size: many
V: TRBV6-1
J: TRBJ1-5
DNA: TGTGCCAGCAGTGAAGGGGGTTGGAATCAGCCCCAGCATTTT
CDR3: CASSEGGWNQPQHF

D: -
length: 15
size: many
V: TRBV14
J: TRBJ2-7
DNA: TGTGCCAGCAGGCAAGGGACACCCGGAGCCTACGAGCAGTACTTC
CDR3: CASRQGTPGAYEQYF

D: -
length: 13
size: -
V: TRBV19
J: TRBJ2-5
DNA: TGTGCCAGTAGTATAAACAGGGTAGAGACCCAGTACTTC
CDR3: CASSINRVETQYF

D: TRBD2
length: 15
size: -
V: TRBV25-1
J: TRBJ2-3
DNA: TGTGCCAGCAGCGAGCGGGGGGGACGCACAGATACGCAGTATTTT
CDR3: CASSERGGRTDTQYF

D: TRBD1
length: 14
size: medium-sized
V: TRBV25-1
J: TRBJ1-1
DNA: TGTGCCAGCAGTGGGACAGGGGGACTCACTGAAGCTTTCTTT
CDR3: CASSGTGGLTEAFF

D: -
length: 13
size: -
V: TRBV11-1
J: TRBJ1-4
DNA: TGTGCCAGCAGCCCCGGATTAGATGAAAAACTGTTTTTT
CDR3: CASSPGLDEKLFF

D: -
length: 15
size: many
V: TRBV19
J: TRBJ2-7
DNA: TGTGCCAGTAGCCCACGGGGGCTTAATTCCTACGAGCAGTACTTC
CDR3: CASSPRGLNSYEQYF

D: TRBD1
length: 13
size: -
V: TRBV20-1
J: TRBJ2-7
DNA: TGCAGTGCTCTTAGGACAGGGGTCTTCGAGCAGTACTTC
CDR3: CSALRTGVFEQYF

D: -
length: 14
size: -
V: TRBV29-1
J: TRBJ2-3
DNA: TGCAGCGTTGGTGGACCGGGGGACCCAGATACGCAGTATTTT
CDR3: CSVGGPGDPDTQYF

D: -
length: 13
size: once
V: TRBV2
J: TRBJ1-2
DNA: TGTGCCAGCAGTGGCCAAAGCCTCTATGGCTACACCTTC
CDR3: CASSGQSLYGYTF